Sequencing of this T cell receptor (beta chain) was carried out in a study of molecular identifiers for immune sequencing clone quantification listed by TCRdb under 2018. At the level of the whole study: For a replicate experiment, RNA from 20,000 or 100,000 naive CD8 T cells was divided into five aliquots, and four of the five aliquots were sequenced. CD8 T cells were used in a methods study to benchmark molecular-identifier clustering-based TCR repertoire sequencing (MIDCIRS) and TCR RNA copy counting.

Findings and caveats that apply to the study as a whole: Approximately 2.7 recovered TCR RNA copies per cell were obtained by modeling, versus 9 to 10 by digital PCR, implying a capture efficiency of 30% to 35%. Spiked-in Jurkat TCR RNA equal to a single cell's worth was reported to be detectable even within one million naive CD8 T cells. In CMV-specific effector cells, clones with more than 20 RNA copies contained over 99% of molecules, whereas in naive cells such clones contained under 1% of molecules. Naive libraries contained spiked-in Jurkat TCR RNA (roughly 10 copies' worth), which is not part of the donor repertoire. Highly expanded clone sizes could be underestimated because identical TCR molecules may share a barcode. Without barcode sub-clustering, chimeric consensus sequences inflated TCR diversity; chimeras reached as high as 47%.

Libraries of naive CD8 T cells were built from around 20,000 to 1,000,000 sorted cells, with 10%, 30% or 50% of the purified RNA used. Naive CD8 T cells were FACS-sorted as CD8+CD4-CCR7+CD45RA+ on a BD FACSAria II into RLT Plus buffer. Around 10 TCR copies' worth of Jurkat RNA were spiked into about 20,000-1,100,000 naive CD8 T cell samples to test detection sensitivity. Enrichment of CD8 T cells was done with RosetteSep CD8+ T Cell Enrichment Cocktail plus Ficoll-Paque, and ACK red cell lysis came afterward. Receptors were amplified or captured by PCR. The sequencer listed for this sample is NextSeq 500. Bulk TCR libraries were generated as previously described, with the TCR primers listed in Table S5 used. The Qiagen AllPrep DNA/RNA kit was used to purify total RNA. Before any analysis, reads coming from multiple sequencing runs of the same library were combined into one pool. The source study handled its data this way. Reads were retained only if the reads had an exact TCR constant sequence, and the retained reads were trimmed to 150 nt and grouped according to their 12-nt molecular barcodes. Reads in each barcode group were sub-clustered using a 15% Levenshtein threshold, and a quality-weighted consensus sequence was built for each RNA molecule. Non-functional sequences were discarded, and so were lower-count sequences lying one edit away from another sequence. Based on a fit of two negative binomial distributions, barcode sub-clusters having less than 20% of the maximum read count were discarded. The public reads were quality trimmed at Q25 with fastp and then assembled into clones with MiXCR by TCRdb, keeping productive beta chains. Entries are consolidated by CDR3 protein sequence, retaining the most common genes and DNA. None of the V and J calls come from the authors' own analysis; TCRdb made them. The sample has around 460,000 distinct CDR3 sequences on record, around 23% of them singletons. Approximately 0.76% of the sample belongs to the ten largest clones.

With respect to this clonotype: Its antigen is not yet known. No base qualities exist here, and no much larger clone lies one base off it.

V and J are truncated by 5 bases and 7 bases respectively, leaving an intervening sequence of 12 bases. From its cysteine to its phenylalanine, the CDR3 spans 12 amino acids. The read is trimmed to its CDR3 DNA, 36 bases read in frame from base 1. CDR1 and CDR2 (DFQATT, SNEGSKA) derive from the germline V gene (reference sequence). The sequenced sample consisted of naive CD8+ T cells from blood, with Jurkat cell RNA spiked in. According to the study, the label for this sample's cell subset or site signals: FACS-sorted CD8+CD4-CCR7+CD45RA+ naive T cells. The V gene is TRBV20-1 and the J gene is TRBJ2-1; no confident D gene assignment can be made. The sequence was collected from a human donor in good health. Some libraries in this study had Jurkat cell RNA spiked in. The sequenced DNA is TGCAGTGCTTGGGAACTGGCGAATGAGCAGTTCTTC. Translated, it gives CSAWELANEQFF.